Reported below is one TCR beta chain. The sample comes from a study of blood T cell repertoires in COVID-19. Looking at the study overall: The cDNA or gDNA used as material had been derived from T cells, B-cell-depleted T cells, or PBMCs.

This CDR3 region has 15 residues. Germline-derived CDR1 and CDR2 are LNHDA and SQIVND (reference sequence). V gave up 0 bases and J gave up 7 bases, with 12 bases separating them. The method was immunoSEQ multiplex PCR; TCRdb's version includes in-frame clones alone and lacks a portion of them. The sample has about 280,000 clones; approximately 91% are singletons. The sequence was obtained from a middle-aged woman who had recovered from COVID-19. J is TRBJ2-2 and V is TRBV19; D is possibly TRBD1 (6 bases). The sequenced sample consisted of peripheral blood. CDR3 in amino acids: CASSIDLRGGGELFF. The CDR3 DNA is TGTGCCAGTAGTATAGATCTCAGGGGTGGCGGGGAGCTGTTTTTT.